Presented here are 29 T cell receptor beta chains from one specimen sequenced in a study of vaccination and CD4 T cells after COVID-19. With the Oncomine TCR Beta short-read assay, DNA from cultured CD4+ T cells was sequenced. TCRdb recomputed calls from the PCR reads with MiXCR, one row per CDR3 protein. Among roughly 15,000 distinct CDR3 sequences listed, about 53% were seen once. Indicated treatment: approximately nine-day PBMC culture with coronavirus spike peptide pools or control peptides (ViraFEST assay). Which antigens these TCRs recognize remains unknown. Sequencing was performed on CD4+ T cells from blood, cultured in vitro. These receptors came from a human donor who had recovered from COVID-19.

This chain uses TRBV4-1 with TRBJ2-7; unclear D gene. V lost 4 bases to trimming and J lost 5 bases, with 18 bases between them. CDR1 and CDR2 (germline): MGHRA, YSYEKL. There are 15 residues in the CDR3. The CDR3 protein is CASSPHGQKVDEQYF. CDR3 DNA: TGCGCCAGCAGCCCGCATGGCCAAAAGGTGGACGAGCAGTACTTC.

This clonotype was counted a few times. V and J are TRBV19 and TRBJ1-2, with D maybe TRBD1 (5 bases). The V gene's germline CDR1 is LNHDA and CDR2 SQIVND (reference sequence). This CDR3 has 15 amino acids. V lost 3 bases, J lost 5 bases, and 16 bases lay in between. CDR3 region: CASSMGPGSLYGYTF. In DNA, the CDR3 is TGTGCCAGTAGTATGGGACCGGGCAGCCTATATGGCTACACCTTC.

The rearrangement links TRBV6-1 to TRBJ2-6, with D possibly TRBD1 on 5 matching bases. Germline assignment: CDR1 MNHNS and CDR2 SASEGT. This CDR3 spans 17 amino acids. The ends were cut back, 9 bases at V and 2 bases at J, with 20 bases in the middle. CDR3 nucleotides: TGTGCCAGTAGTAAGAAACGGACAAGGCCTGGGGCCAACGTCCTGACTTTC. Protein: CASSKKRTRPGANVLTF.

V usage is TRBV28 and J usage is TRBJ1-1, with D uncertain. Trimming took off 3 bases at V and 1 base at J, with 12 bases between the two ends. The CDR3 is made up of 15 amino acids. Germline loops: CDR1 MDHEN, CDR2 SYDVKM. CDR3 region: CASSFHTLQNTEAFF. CDR3 sequence (DNA): TGTGCCAGCAGTTTTCATACACTCCAGAACACTGAAGCTTTCTTT.

This sequence joins TRBV28 and TRBJ2-3, with D tentatively TRBD2 (6 bases). CDR3 length: 15 amino acids. Germline assignment: CDR1 MDHEN and CDR2 SYDVKM. With 3 bases removed from V and 3 bases from J, the gap between germline ends came to 13 bases. The CDR3 sequence is CASSLTGVRTDTQYF. The DNA for the CDR3 is TGTGCCAGCAGTTTGACGGGAGTACGGACAGATACGCAGTATTTT.

This clonotype was counted only a few times. The rearrangement joins TRBV27 to TRBJ1-5; no firm D call. There are 15 residues in the CDR3. From germline, CDR1 is MNHEY and CDR2 SMNVEV (reference sequence). V lost 5 bases and J lost 7, with 18 bases in between. CDR3 nucleotide sequence: TGTGCCAGCAGTCCGACGGACGTCGGAGGGCAGCCCCAGCATTTT. Protein sequence: CASSPTDVGGQPQHF.

V and J are TRBV29-1 and TRBJ2-5; D is possibly TRBD1 or TRBD2 (5 bases each). This CDR3 spans 13 amino acids. V was shortened by 8 bases and J by 5 bases, with 18 bases between the two germline ends. Germline CDR1 is SQVTM and CDR2 is ANQGSEA. For the CDR3, the DNA is TGCAGCCCCCCGGGACCTACGAGGGAGACCCAGTACTTC. As protein: CSPPGPTRETQYF. Full variable domain (rest looked up from reference TRBV29-1 and TRBJ2-5): SAVISQKPSRDICQRGTSLTIQCQVDSQVTMMFWYRQQPGQSLTLIATANQGSEATYESGFVIDKFPISRPNLTFSTLTVSNMSPEDSSIYLCSPPGPTRETQYFGPGTRLLVL.

In this sample, this clonotype turned up a few times. This chain uses TRBV6-2 or TRBV6-3 with TRBJ2-7, with a weak D call TRBD1 (5 bases). CDR3 length: 14 amino acids. V gave up 0 bases and J gave up 2 bases, with 8 bases separating them. The germline gives CDR1 MNHEY, CDR2 SVGEGT. The CDR3 loop reads CASSYSTATYEQYF. In nucleotides, the CDR3 is TGTGCCAGCAGTTACTCGACAGCAACCTACGAGCAGTACTTC.

V is TRBV21-1 and J is TRBJ2-3; the listed D gene, TRBD2, was not tested against the DNA. TRBV21-1 is a recognized pseudogene. The CDR3 runs to 16 residues. The CDR3 reads CASSKSGGRGRGTQYF. CDR3 coding DNA: TGTGCCAGCAGCAAATCTGGTGGGAGGGGTCGAGGTACGCAGTATTTT.

The chain joins TRBV12-3 or TRBV12-4 to TRBJ2-3; D is perhaps TRBD1 (5 bases). Trimming removed 2 bases at V and 6 bases at J, with 18 bases between. CDR3 length: 16 residues. This CDR3 reads CASSLSPPAGLDTQYF. The CDR3 DNA sequence: TGTGCCAGCAGTTTAAGTCCTCCGGCAGGGCTGGATACGCAGTATTTT.

V and J are TRBV7-6 and TRBJ1-5; D is undetermined. V was cut by 3 bases and J by 3 bases, with 6 bases left in between. The CDR3 length is 13 residues. Germline V gives CDR1 SGHVS, CDR2 FNYEAQ. The CDR3 loop reads CASSLQPNQPQHF. The CDR3 region has the DNA TGTGCCAGCAGCTTGCAGCCCAATCAGCCCCAGCATTTT.

The V and J genes are TRBV4-3 and TRBJ2-7; D possibly uses TRBD1 or TRBD2 (7 bases each). The germline gives CDR1 LGHNA, CDR2 YSLEER. This CDR3 comprises 18 residues. V lost 0 bases, J lost 1 base, and 19 bases lay in between. The CDR3 DNA follows: TGCGCCAGCAGCCAAGAACTCTACAGGGGAGGGATGTCCTACGAGCAGTACTTC. Amino acids: CASSQELYRGGMSYEQYF.

This clonotype was recorded only once. V gene TRBV6-2 or TRBV6-3 combines with J gene TRBJ2-1; tentatively, D is TRBD1 (5 bases). CDR3 size: 15 residues. V was trimmed by 2 bases and J by 4 bases, leaving 12 bases between them. The germline V gene encodes CDR1 MNHEY and CDR2 SVGEGT. The CDR3 nucleotides read TGTGCCAGCAGTTACAGCGCGACAGCTTACAATGAGCAGTTCTTC. Protein product: CASSYSATAYNEQFF.

The chain recombines TRBV4-3 with TRBJ2-7; no firm D call. Trimming left V 0 bases short and J 2 bases short, with 8 bases between. Germline lookup yields CDR1 LGHNA and CDR2 YSLEER. This CDR3 spans 14 amino acids. CDR3 in amino acids: CASSQDPVAYEQYF. The CDR3 DNA sequence: TGCGCCAGCAGCCAAGACCCTGTAGCCTACGAGCAGTACTTC.

This sequence joins TRBV7-2 and TRBJ2-7; tentative D call: TRBD2 (7 bases). This CDR3 spans 15 amino acids. Germline-derived CDR1 and CDR2 are SGHTA and FQGNSA. V was trimmed by 5 bases and J by 2 bases, leaving 16 bases between them. CDR3 residues: CASSLEGGATYEQYF. The CDR3 DNA follows: TGTGCCAGCAGCCTAGAGGGGGGGGCGACCTACGAGCAGTACTTC.

This sequence joins TRBV20-1 and TRBJ1-6; unclear D gene. The V gene lost 3 bases and the J gene lost 7 bases, with 10 bases spanning the gap. CDR3 length: 13 amino acids. Per the germline V gene, CDR1 is DFQATT and CDR2 is SNEGSKA (reference sequence). In nucleotides, the CDR3 is TGCAGTGCTAGGGAGGCCTCCAATTCACCCCTCCACTTT. It encodes CSAREASNSPLHF.

The gene calls are TRBV5-1 and TRBJ2-3; TRBD1 agrees at 7 bases. Per the germline V gene, CDR1 is SGHRS and CDR2 is YFSETQ. Losses at the gene ends were 4 bases for V and 1 base for J; bases not matched to a gene: 9. This CDR3 is 16 amino acids long. This CDR3 is CASSVSGGLGTDTQYF. The CDR3 DNA reads as TGCGCCAGCAGCGTTTCAGGGGGTCTCGGCACAGATACGCAGTATTTT.

This sequence joins TRBV20-1 and TRBJ1-2; the D is unclear. The V gene lost 1 base and the J gene lost 2 bases, with 8 bases spanning the gap. CDR3 length: 13 residues. The germline gives CDR1 DFQATT, CDR2 SNEGSKA (reference sequence). The CDR3 region has the DNA TGCAGTGCTAGAGCGTATCAGAACTATGGCTACACCTTC. This translates into CSARAYQNYGYTF.

The gene calls are TRBV7-2 and TRBJ2-2; maybe TRBD1 (5 bases). V was pared by 4 bases and J by 4 bases, with 16 bases between. Germline CDR1 is SGHTA and CDR2 is FQGNSA. This CDR3 contains 16 residues. This chain's CDR3 is CASSSFPRGPTGELFF. CDR3 coding DNA: TGTGCCAGCAGCTCTTTCCCTAGGGGTCCCACCGGGGAGCTGTTTTTT. Using reference TRBV7-2 and TRBJ2-2 for the parts outside the CDR3, the full variable domain is GAGVSQSPSNKVTEKGKDVELRCDPISGHTALYWYRQSLGQGLEFLIYFQGNSAPDKSGLPSDRFSAERTGGSVSTLTIQRTQQEDSAVYLCASSSFPRGPTGELFFGEGSRLTVL.

The chain employs TRBV2 and TRBJ2-2; D not certain. The V end lost 5 bases, the J end lost 2 bases, and 12 bases lay between the germline ends. The CDR3 runs 15 residues. CDR1 and CDR2 from the germline V gene are SNHLY and FYNNEI. CDR3 DNA sequence: TGTGCCAGCAGTCGCGAGAGATCTAACACCGGGGAGCTGTTTTTT. This codes for CASSRERSNTGELFF.

This clonotype has only a few counts. CDR3 sequence (DNA): TGTGCCACCATGGGGGGCACAGATACGCAGTATTTT. Protein sequence: CATMGGTDTQYF. This rearrangement joins TRBV24-1 to TRBJ2-3, with D perhaps being TRBD1 or TRBD2 (5 bases each). Germline lookup yields CDR1 KGHDR and CDR2 SFDVKD. V gave up 8 bases and J gave up 1 base, with 6 bases separating them. This CDR3 spans 12 amino acids.

This clonotype was found a few times. The gene calls are TRBV6-1 and TRBJ1-5, with a possible D match to TRBD1 (5 bases). This CDR3 comprises 14 residues. V gave up 8 bases and J gave up 1 base, with 12 bases separating them. Germline-derived CDR1 and CDR2 are MNHNS and SASEGT. This CDR3 reads CASADPGSNQPQHF. As DNA, the CDR3 is TGTGCCAGCGCTGATCCAGGGAGCAATCAGCCCCAGCATTTT.

This sequence joins TRBV28 and TRBJ1-5; D perhaps matches TRBD1 (6 bases). The CDR3 contains 15 residues. Deletions cut 4 bases from V and 6 bases from J, with 16 bases between. In germline, CDR1 is MDHEN, CDR2 SYDVKM. In DNA form, the CDR3 reads TGTGCCAGCAGTTCAAACGTAGGGGGTTTTCAGCCCCAGCATTTT. Translation gives CASSSNVGGFQPQHF.

V and J are TRBV7-2 and TRBJ1-2; 7 nucleotides agree with TRBD1. CDR1 and CDR2 (germline): SGHTA, FQGNSA. CDR3 length equals 15 residues. After removal of 5 bases from V and 8 bases from J, the junction contained 14 bases not matched to a gene. The DNA of the CDR3 is TGTGCCAGCAGCGCTACTACAGGGGCGGTTCTCGGCTACACCTTC. As protein: CASSATTGAVLGYTF.

The chain recombines TRBV20-1 with TRBJ2-5; either TRBD1 or TRBD2 may fit D (5 bases each). This CDR3 is built from 16 residues. Germline V CDR1 and CDR2: DFQATT, SNEGSKA (reference sequence). Trimming removed 1 base from V and 2 bases from J, with 17 bases in between. CDR3 protein: CSARGPLRGRQETQYF. As DNA, the CDR3 is TGCAGTGCTAGAGGACCGCTCCGGGGCCGGCAAGAGACCCAGTACTTC.

The V call is TRBV19, the J call TRBJ1-1; D might be TRBD1 (5 bases). The CDR3 totals 14 residues. Trimming shortened V by 5 bases and J by 1 base, and 11 bases separated the two germline ends. Germline V gene sequence: CDR1 LNHDA, CDR2 SQIVND (reference sequence). This CDR3 reads CASSYRGGNTEAFF. In DNA, the CDR3 is TGTGCCAGTAGTTACCGGGGGGGGAACACTGAAGCTTTCTTT.

This clonotype was seen only a few times. This chain joins TRBV28 and TRBJ2-3; 7 bases map to TRBD2. V lost 5 bases to trimming and J lost 10 bases; unmatched junction nucleotides: 15. This CDR3 spans 15 amino acids. Germline lookup yields CDR1 MDHEN and CDR2 SYDVKM. CDR3 DNA sequence: TGTGCCAGCAGTGTGAGCGGGGCGCAGGGCGGGGCGCAGTATTTT. This sequence encodes CASSVSGAQGGAQYF.

This chain connects TRBV4-1 to TRBJ1-6; D not resolved. The CDR3 covers 16 residues. The germline CDR1 and CDR2 sequences are MGHRA and YSYEKL. V lost 2 bases and J lost 6, with 14 bases in between. This CDR3 reads CASSQWFQRVNSPLHF. CDR3 nucleotide sequence: TGCGCCAGCAGCCAATGGTTCCAGCGCGTTAATTCACCCCTCCACTTT.

This clonotype was found a few times. The V call is TRBV6-1, the J call TRBJ1-1; D may be TRBD1 (6 bases). CDR3 size: 15 residues. The V gene's germline CDR1 is MNHNS and CDR2 SASEGT. V was clipped by 5 bases and J by 7 bases, with 20 bases between them. The CDR3, as DNA: TGTGCCAGCAGTAACCGGCAACAGGGTACTATTGAAGCTTTCTTT. This codes for CASSNRQQGTIEAFF.